These 8 T cell receptor beta chains were sequenced from one sample in a study of tumor-infiltrating lymphocytes in primary liver carcinoma. Taking about 18-31 mg of unsorted bulk tissue, the authors co-extracted RNA and DNA. A constant-region primer served to make TCR beta cDNA from around 540 ng total RNA. Construction of TCR beta libraries relied on three successive nested multiplex PCR rounds employing slightly modified ARM-PCR. It was with TRBV1-TRBV30 forward primers and a C-beta reverse primer that the first two PCR rounds were run, at roughly 10 cycles each. TCRdb reanalysed the multiplex PCR reads using MiXCR and keeps one entry per CDR3 protein. The table includes tens of thousands of distinct CDR3 sequences, over 60% detected once. The sample was liver tumor tissue from sampling region 1. Subset denoted: tumor region T1, superior pole. The receptors were gathered from a man between 40 and 49 years old with primary liver carcinoma and hepatitis B virus infection.

This clonotype was seen only a few times. The chain links TRBV20-1 to TRBJ2-1; 7 bases line up with TRBD2. J lost 0 bases, V lost 1 base, and 6 bases had no gene match. CDR1 and CDR2 from the germline V gene are DFQATT and SNEGSKA (reference sequence). The CDR3 is 16 amino acids. The chain's CDR3 is CSARGAGASSYNEQFF. CDR3 DNA: TGCAGTGCTAGAGGGGCGGGAGCCAGCTCCTACAATGAGCAGTTCTTC.

As concerns this clonotype: This may be a read error: a much more frequent sequence differs by one nucleotide. The CDR3 sequence: CTCAWVEGEKLFF. The CDR3 DNA reads TGTACCTGCGCGTGGGTCGAGGGTGAAAAACTGTTTTTT. The gene calls are TRBV30 and TRBJ1-4; no reliable D call. The V gene's germline CDR1 is GTSNPN and CDR2 SVGIG (reference sequence). CDR3 size: 13 residues.

To note about this clonotype: The conserved phenylalanine or tryptophan normally closing the CDR3 is absent here, so this likely arose from a read error. V gene TRBV6-5 combines with J gene TRBJ1-5; maybe TRBD1 (6 bases). The CDR3 has 13 amino acids. Trimming removed 9 bases at V and 5 bases at J, with 14 bases between. Germline values: CDR1 MNHEY, CDR2 SVGAGI. CDR3 coding DNA: TGTGCCAGTAAGGAGACAGGAGATCAGCCCCAGCATTCT. This translates into CASKETGDQPQHS.

Of note for this clonotype: A junction boundary mismatches the germline segment, possibly from a read error. V gene TRBV29-1 combines with J gene TRBJ2-7; D is possibly TRBD2 (5 bases). CDR1 SQVTM and CDR2 ANQGSEA come from the germline V gene. This CDR3 is built from 11 residues. The CDR3 bases are TGTAGCGTTGAAGATTCCTGCGAGCAGTACTTC. Translating gives CSVEDSCEQYF.

This clonotype was found a few times. This is likely a read error, given that the CDR3 carries no conserved phenylalanine or tryptophan at its end. The chain employs TRBV28 and TRBJ1-5; D gene uncertain. The CDR3 has 14 residues. Germline V gives CDR1 MDHEN, CDR2 SYDVKM. The ends were cut back, 2 bases at V and 9 bases at J, with 14 bases in the middle. CDR3 protein: CASSLGVGMGPQHY. CDR3 DNA sequence: TGTGCCAGCAGTTTAGGGGTAGGGATGGGGCCCCAGCATTAT.

With regard to this clonotype: At one end the junction does not follow the germline gene, possibly because of a read error. The genes are TRBV29-1 and TRBJ2-7, with 8 bases lining up with TRBD1. CDR3 length equals 15 residues. Germline V gene sequence: CDR1 SQVTM, CDR2 ANQGSEA. The CDR3 nucleotides are TGCAGCGATCACTTGGATCCGTCAGGGGGCGACGAGCAGAACTTC. Protein: CSDHLDPSGGDEQNF.

With regard to this clonotype: Mismatch with germline at one junction end may stem from a read error. This sequence joins TRBV4-2 and TRBJ2-1, with 7 bases identical to TRBD1. The CDR3 runs 15 residues. Looked up from germline, CDR1 is LGHNA and CDR2 is YNFKEQ. CDR3 sequence: CTSSFPGQNYNEQFF. The DNA for the CDR3 is TGTACCAGCAGCTTCCCGGGACAGAACTACAATGAGCAGTTCTTC.

The J gene is TRBJ2-2, the V gene TRBV9; D possibly corresponds to TRBD1 (6 bases). The CDR3 is made up of 14 amino acids. Germline lookup yields CDR1 SGDLS and CDR2 YYNGEE. V lost 5 bases and J lost 6, with 14 bases in between. The CDR3 loop reads CASRGGRGAGELFF. DNA of the CDR3: TGTGCCAGCAGGGGCGGCAGGGGCGCCGGGGAGCTGTTTTTT.